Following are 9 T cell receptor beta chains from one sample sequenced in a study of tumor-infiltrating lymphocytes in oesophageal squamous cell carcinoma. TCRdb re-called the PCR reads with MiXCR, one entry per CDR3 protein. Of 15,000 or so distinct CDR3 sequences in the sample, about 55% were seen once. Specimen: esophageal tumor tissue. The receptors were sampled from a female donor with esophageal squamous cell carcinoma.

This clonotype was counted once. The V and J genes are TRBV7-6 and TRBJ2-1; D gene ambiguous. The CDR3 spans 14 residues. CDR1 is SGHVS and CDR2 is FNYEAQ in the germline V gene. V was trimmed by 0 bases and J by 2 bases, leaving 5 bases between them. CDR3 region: CASSLAGTYNEQFF. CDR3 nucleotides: TGTGCCAGCAGCTTAGCAGGGACCTACAATGAGCAGTTCTTC.

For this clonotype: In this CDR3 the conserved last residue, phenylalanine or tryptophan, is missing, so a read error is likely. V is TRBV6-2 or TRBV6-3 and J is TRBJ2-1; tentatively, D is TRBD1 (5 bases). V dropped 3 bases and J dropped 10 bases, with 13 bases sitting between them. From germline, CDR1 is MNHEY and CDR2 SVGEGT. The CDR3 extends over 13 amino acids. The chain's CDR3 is CASSYDRIYEQFI. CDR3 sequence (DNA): TGTGCCAGCAGTTATGACAGAATCTACGAGCAGTTCATC.

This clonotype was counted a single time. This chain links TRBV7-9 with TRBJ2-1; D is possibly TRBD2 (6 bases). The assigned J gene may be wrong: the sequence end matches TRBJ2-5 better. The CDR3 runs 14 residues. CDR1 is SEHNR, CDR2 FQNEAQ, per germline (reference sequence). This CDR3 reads CASSRGSNQETQYF. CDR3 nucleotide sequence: TGTGCCAGCAGCCGGGGGTCCAATCAAGAGACCCAGTACTTC.

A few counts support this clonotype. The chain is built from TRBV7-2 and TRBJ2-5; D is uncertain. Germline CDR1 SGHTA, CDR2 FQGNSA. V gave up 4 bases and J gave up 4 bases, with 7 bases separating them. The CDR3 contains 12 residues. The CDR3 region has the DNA TGTGCCAGCAGCTCGGCCCTAGAGACCCAGTACTTC. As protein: CASSSALETQYF.

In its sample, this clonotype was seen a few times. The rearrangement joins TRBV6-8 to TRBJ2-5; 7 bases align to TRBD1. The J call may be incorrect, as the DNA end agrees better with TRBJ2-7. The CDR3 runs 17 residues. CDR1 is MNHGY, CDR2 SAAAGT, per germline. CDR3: CASSYRKTGDWSYEQYF. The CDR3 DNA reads TGTGCCAGCAGTTACCGGAAAACAGGGGATTGGTCCTACGAGCAGTACTTC.

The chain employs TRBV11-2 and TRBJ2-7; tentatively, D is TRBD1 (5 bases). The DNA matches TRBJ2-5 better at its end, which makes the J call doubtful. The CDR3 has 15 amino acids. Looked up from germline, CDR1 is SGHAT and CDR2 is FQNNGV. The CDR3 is CASSLGGQIQETQYF. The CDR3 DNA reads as TGTGCCAGCAGCTTAGGTGGACAAATCCAAGAGACCCAGTACTTC.

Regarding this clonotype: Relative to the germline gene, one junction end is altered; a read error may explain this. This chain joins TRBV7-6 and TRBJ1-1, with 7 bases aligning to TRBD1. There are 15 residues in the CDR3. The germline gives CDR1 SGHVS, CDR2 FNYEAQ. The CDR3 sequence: CASTLGAGGNTEAFF. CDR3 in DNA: TGTGCCAGCACCTTAGGAGCAGGGGGGAACACTGAAGCTTTCTTT.

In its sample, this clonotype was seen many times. The CDR3 bases are TGTGCCAGCTCCCCGGGCTGGAGTGAAGCTTTCTTT. This encodes CASSPGWSEAFF. The V call is TRBV6-1, the J call TRBJ1-1, with D hard to call. CDR1 MNHNS and CDR2 SASEGT come from the germline V gene. The V end was cut by 8 bases, the J end by 7 bases, with 14 bases between. The CDR3 length is 12 residues.

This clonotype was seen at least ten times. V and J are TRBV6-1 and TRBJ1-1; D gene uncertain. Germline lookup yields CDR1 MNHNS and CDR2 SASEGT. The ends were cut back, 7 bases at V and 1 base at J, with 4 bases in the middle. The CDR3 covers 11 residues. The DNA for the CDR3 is TGTGCCAGCATAAAGAACACTGAAGCTTTCTTT. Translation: CASIKNTEAFF.